This is a list of T cell receptor beta chains from one sample in a study of cytomegalovirus exposure and HLA in healthy donors. Generated by immunoSEQ multiplex PCR, the TCRdb table keeps only in-frame clones and is missing some. The sample shows about 81,000 clones, about nine tenths of them seen only once. Sequenced: PBMCs. These receptors came from a man aged 18 to 35 in good health and CMV-seronegative. Both conserved end residues are part of each CDR3. The D gene is left open where the match is weak. Where a row states a size, it is once, few, many or the class of an expanded clone; other rows omit it.

J: TRBJ1-4
V: TRBV7-6
size: .
D: .
length: 14
DNA: TGTGCCAGCAGCTCCAGGACAGATAATGAAAAACTGTTTTTT
CDR3: CASSSRTDNEKLFF

J: TRBJ2-7
V: TRBV11-2
size: .
D: .
length: 12
DNA: TGTGCCAGCAGCTTAGATGGACAAAACGGGTACTTC
CDR3: CASSLDGQNGYF

J: TRBJ1-1
V: TRBV9
size: .
D: .
length: 14
DNA: TGTGCCAGCAGCGCCTTGGCGGGGAACACTGAAGCTTTCTTT
CDR3: CASSALAGNTEAFF

J: TRBJ2-3
V: TRBV7-2
size: .
D: .
length: 15
DNA: TGTGCCAGCAGCTCGGCTAGCCGGAGCACAGATACGCAGTATTTT
CDR3: CASSSASRSTDTQYF

J: TRBJ2-6
V: TRBV5-1
size: .
D: .
length: 14
DNA: TGCGCCAGCAGCCCAGTGCGGGGGGCCAACGTCCTGACTTTC
CDR3: CASSPVRGANVLTF

J: TRBJ2-2
V: TRBV5-4
size: .
D: TRBD2
length: 17
DNA: TGTGCCAGCAGCCCTTTTCTAGCGGGAGGGCACACCGGGGAGCTGTTTTTT
CDR3: CASSPFLAGGHTGELFF

J: TRBJ2-1
V: TRBV7-3
size: few
D: TRBD2
length: 16
DNA: TGTGCCAGCAGCTTTTCAGCTAGCGGGAACTACAATGAGCAGTTCTTC
CDR3: CASSFSASGNYNEQFF

J: TRBJ1-2
V: TRBV7-3
size: .
D: .
length: 13
DNA: TGTGCCAGCAGCTTAGGGGGGTCCTCTGGCTACACCTTC
CDR3: CASSLGGSSGYTF

J: TRBJ1-1
V: TRBV10-3
size: few
D: TRBD1
length: 17
DNA: TGTGCCATCAGAGAGGGGGTAGGGGGCTCGGGGAACACTGAAGCTTTCTTT
CDR3: CAIREGVGGSGNTEAFF

J: TRBJ2-1
V: TRBV4-3
size: once
D: .
length: 15
DNA: TGCGCCAGCAGCCAAGGTGGGACAAATTACAATGAGCAGTTCTTC
CDR3: CASSQGGTNYNEQFF

J: TRBJ2-1
V: TRBV5-1
size: .
D: TRBD2
length: 17
DNA: TGCGCCAGCAGCCTAATGCCCACTAGCGGGAACGTCCATGAGCAGTTCTTC
CDR3: CASSLMPTSGNVHEQFF

J: TRBJ2-1
V: TRBV15
size: .
D: TRBD2
length: 16
DNA: TGTGCCACCAGTCCACCGCTAGCGGGAGTCTACAATGAGCAGTTCTTC
CDR3: CATSPPLAGVYNEQFF

J: TRBJ2-7
V: TRBV29-1
size: .
D: TRBD1
length: 13
DNA: TGCAGCTTTGTCAGGGGGACAGGGGACGAGCAGTACTTC
CDR3: CSFVRGTGDEQYF

J: TRBJ1-2
V: TRBV6-6
size: .
D: TRBD1
length: 13
DNA: TGTGCCAGCAGCGTAACAGGGGGCTATGGCTACACCTTC
CDR3: CASSVTGGYGYTF

J: TRBJ1-1
V: TRBV7-9
size: .
D: .
length: 12
DNA: TGTGCCAGCAGCCTTCCCTGGGGGAGGGCTTTCTTT
CDR3: CASSLPWGRAFF

J: TRBJ2-2
V: TRBV5-4
size: .
D: .
length: 15
DNA: TGTGCCAGCAGCTTGGACCTCGCGAACACCGGGGAGCTGCTTTTT
CDR3: CASSLDLANTGELLF

J: TRBJ1-3
V: TRBV9
size: .
D: TRBD1
length: 14
DNA: TGTGCCAGCAGCGGACAGGGGGCTGGAAACACCATATATTTT
CDR3: CASSGQGAGNTIYF

J: TRBJ2-7
V: TRBV29-1
size: .
D: .
length: 14
DNA: TGCAGCGTTATCCGGGACACTACGATCTACGAGCAGTACTTC
CDR3: CSVIRDTTIYEQYF

J: TRBJ2-7
V: TRBV5-6
size: .
D: TRBD1
length: 13
DNA: TGTGCCAGCAGCTGGACAGGGACCCACGAGCAGTACTTC
CDR3: CASSWTGTHEQYF

J: TRBJ1-6
V: TRBV4-3
size: .
D: TRBD1
length: 14
DNA: TGCGCCAGCAGCCAGAACAGGGGAAATTCACCCCTCCACTTT
CDR3: CASSQNRGNSPLHF

J: TRBJ2-4
V: TRBV19
size: .
D: .
length: 15
DNA: TGTGCCAGTAGTCCCCGCGGGCGGGCTAAAAACATTCAGTACTTC
CDR3: CASSPRGRAKNIQYF

J: TRBJ2-5
V: TRBV2
size: .
D: .
length: 13
DNA: TGTGCCAGCAGGAAGGACTCCCTAAGGACCCAGTACTTC
CDR3: CASRKDSLRTQYF

J: TRBJ2-1
V: TRBV9
size: .
D: TRBD2
length: 15
DNA: TGTGCCAGCAGCGTAGGACTAGCGGGACTGGATGAGCAGTTCTTC
CDR3: CASSVGLAGLDEQFF

J: TRBJ2-2
V: TRBV5-5
size: .
D: .
length: 12
DNA: TGTGCCAGCAGCGATAAGACAGGGGAGCTGTTTTTT
CDR3: CASSDKTGELFF

J: TRBJ2-7
V: TRBV7-2
size: .
D: .
length: 14
DNA: TGTGCCAGCAGCTTACACCCTACGACCTACGAGCAGTACTTC
CDR3: CASSLHPTTYEQYF

J: TRBJ2-7
V: TRBV29-1
size: .
D: TRBD1
length: 12
DNA: TGCAGCGTTGGACAGGGGGCGCAAGAGCAGTACTTC
CDR3: CSVGQGAQEQYF

J: TRBJ2-3
V: TRBV5-8
size: .
D: .
length: 14
DNA: TGTGCCAGCAGCCGGTGGGGCAGCACAGATACGCAGTATTTT
CDR3: CASSRWGSTDTQYF

J: TRBJ2-3
V: TRBV7-9
size: .
D: TRBD2
length: 16
DNA: TGTGCCAGCAGCTTGTCTAGCGGGAGTAGCACAGATACGCAGTATTTT
CDR3: CASSLSSGSSTDTQYF

J: TRBJ2-1
V: TRBV19
size: .
D: TRBD2
length: 15
DNA: TGTGCCAGTAGTTTCCGACTAGCGGGAGTAAATGAGCAGTTCTTC
CDR3: CASSFRLAGVNEQFF

J: TRBJ2-1
V: TRBV4-2
size: .
D: TRBD2
length: 19
DNA: TGTGCCAGCAGCCAAGACTCTTGGTTTACTAGCGGGCGGACCAATGAGCAGTTCTTC
CDR3: CASSQDSWFTSGRTNEQFF

J: TRBJ2-2
V: TRBV7-3
size: .
D: .
length: 17
DNA: TGTGCCAGCAGCTTAGGGAGTTCGGCAGGGGTTAACGGGGAGCTGTTTTTT
CDR3: CASSLGSSAGVNGELFF